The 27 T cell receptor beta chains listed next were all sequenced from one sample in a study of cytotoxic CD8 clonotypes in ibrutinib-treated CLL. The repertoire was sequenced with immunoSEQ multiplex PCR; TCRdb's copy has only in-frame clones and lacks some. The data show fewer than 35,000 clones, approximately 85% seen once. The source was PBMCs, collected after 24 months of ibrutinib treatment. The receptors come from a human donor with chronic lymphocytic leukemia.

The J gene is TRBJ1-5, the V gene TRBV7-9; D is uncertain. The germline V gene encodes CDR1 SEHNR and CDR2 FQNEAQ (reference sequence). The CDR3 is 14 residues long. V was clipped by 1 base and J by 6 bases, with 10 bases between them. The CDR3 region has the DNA TGTGCCAGCAGCTTAGACGGGAGAGGTCAGCCCCAGCATTTT. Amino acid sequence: CASSLDGRGQPQHF.

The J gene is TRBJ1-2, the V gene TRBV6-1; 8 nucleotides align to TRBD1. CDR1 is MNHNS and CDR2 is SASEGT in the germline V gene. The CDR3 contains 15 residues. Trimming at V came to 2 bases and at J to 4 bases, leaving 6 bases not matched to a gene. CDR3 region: CASSEYGQGGYGYTF. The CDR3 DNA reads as TGTGCCAGCAGTGAATACGGACAGGGTGGCTATGGCTACACCTTC.

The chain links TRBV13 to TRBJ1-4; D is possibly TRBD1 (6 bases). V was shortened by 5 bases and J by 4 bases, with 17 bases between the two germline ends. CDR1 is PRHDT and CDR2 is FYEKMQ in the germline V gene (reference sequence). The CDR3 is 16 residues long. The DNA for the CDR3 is TGTGCCAGCAGCCTGCATACAGGGTCCGTTAATGAAAAACTGTTTTTT. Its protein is CASSLHTGSVNEKLFF.

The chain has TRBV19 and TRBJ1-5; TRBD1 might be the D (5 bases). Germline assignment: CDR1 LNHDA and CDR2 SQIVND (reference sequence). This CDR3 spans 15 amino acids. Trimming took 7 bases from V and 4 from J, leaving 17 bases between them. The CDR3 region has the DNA TGTGCCAGTACCACTGGGGGAGGGACTAATCAGCCCCAGCATTTT. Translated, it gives CASTTGGGTNQPQHF.

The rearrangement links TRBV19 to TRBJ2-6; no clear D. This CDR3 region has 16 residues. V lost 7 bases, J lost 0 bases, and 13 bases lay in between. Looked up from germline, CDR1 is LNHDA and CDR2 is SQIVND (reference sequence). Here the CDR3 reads CASNPDGYSGANVLTF. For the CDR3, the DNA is TGTGCCAGTAATCCCGACGGATACTCTGGGGCCAACGTCCTGACTTTC.

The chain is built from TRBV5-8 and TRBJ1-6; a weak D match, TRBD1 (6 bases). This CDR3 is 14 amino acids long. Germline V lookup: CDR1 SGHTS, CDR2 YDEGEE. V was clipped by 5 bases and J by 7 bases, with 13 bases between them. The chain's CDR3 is CASRLQGINSPLHF. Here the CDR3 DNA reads TGTGCCAGCAGACTCCAGGGGATAAATTCACCCCTCCACTTT.

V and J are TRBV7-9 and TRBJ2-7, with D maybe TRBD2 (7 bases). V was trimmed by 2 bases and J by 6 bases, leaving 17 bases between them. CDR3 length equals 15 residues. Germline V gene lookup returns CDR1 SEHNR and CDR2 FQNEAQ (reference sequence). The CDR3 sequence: CASSLLRGASVEQYF. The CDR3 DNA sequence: TGTGCCAGCAGCTTATTACGGGGGGCGTCTGTCGAGCAGTACTTC.

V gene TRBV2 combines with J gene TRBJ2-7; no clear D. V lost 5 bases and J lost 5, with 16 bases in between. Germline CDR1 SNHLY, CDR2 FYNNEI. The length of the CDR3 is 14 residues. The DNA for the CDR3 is TGTGCCAGCAGTACCGGACCCCTACAAGACGAGCAGTACTTC. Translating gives CASSTGPLQDEQYF.

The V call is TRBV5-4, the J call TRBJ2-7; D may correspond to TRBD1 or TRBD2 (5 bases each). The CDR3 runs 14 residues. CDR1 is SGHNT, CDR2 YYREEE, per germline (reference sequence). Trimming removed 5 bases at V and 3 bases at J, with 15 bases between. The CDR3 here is CASSLTRGDYEQYF. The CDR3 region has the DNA TGTGCCAGCAGTTTAACACGAGGGGACTACGAGCAGTACTTC.

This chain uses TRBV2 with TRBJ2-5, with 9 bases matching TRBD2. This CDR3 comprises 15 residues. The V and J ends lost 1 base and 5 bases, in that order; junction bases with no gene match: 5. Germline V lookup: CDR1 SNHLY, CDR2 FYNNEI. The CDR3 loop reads CASSEGAGGGETQYF. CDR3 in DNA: TGTGCCAGCAGTGAAGGAGCGGGGGGAGGGGAGACCCAGTACTTC.

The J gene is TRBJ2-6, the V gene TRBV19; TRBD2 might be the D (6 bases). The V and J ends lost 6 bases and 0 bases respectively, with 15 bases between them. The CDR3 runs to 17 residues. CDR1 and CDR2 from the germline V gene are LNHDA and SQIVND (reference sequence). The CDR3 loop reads CASRTGTANSGANVLTF. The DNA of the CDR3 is TGTGCCAGTAGGACCGGGACTGCAAACTCTGGGGCCAACGTCCTGACTTTC.

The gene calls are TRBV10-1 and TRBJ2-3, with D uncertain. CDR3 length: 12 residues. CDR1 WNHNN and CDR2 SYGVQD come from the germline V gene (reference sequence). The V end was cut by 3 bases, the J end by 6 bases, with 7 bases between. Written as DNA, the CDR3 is TGCGCCAGCAGTGATGACCCGGATACGCAGTATTTT. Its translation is CASSDDPDTQYF.

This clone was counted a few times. As DNA, the CDR3 is TGTGCCAGCAGTCCCGGGACAGAAGCTTTCTTT. This sequence encodes CASSPGTEAFF. This chain joins TRBV21-1 and TRBJ1-1; TRBD1 is taken as the D call from the table, unchecked against the DNA. TRBV21-1 is tagged as a pseudogene. CDR3 length: 11 amino acids.

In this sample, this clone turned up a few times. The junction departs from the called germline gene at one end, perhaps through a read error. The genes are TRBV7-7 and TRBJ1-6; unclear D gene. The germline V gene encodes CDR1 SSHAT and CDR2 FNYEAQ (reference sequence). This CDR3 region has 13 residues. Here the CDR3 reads CASSLDPWSPLHF. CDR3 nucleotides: TGTGCTAGCAGCTTAGACCCCTGGTCACCCCTCCACTTT.

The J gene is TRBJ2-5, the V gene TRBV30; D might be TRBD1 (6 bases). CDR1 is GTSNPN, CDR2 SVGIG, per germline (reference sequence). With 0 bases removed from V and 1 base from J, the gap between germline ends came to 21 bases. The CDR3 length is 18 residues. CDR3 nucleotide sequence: TGTGCCTGGAGTGTGCCTAGAATCGGGACACCCCCCCAAGAGACCCAGTACTTC. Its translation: CAWSVPRIGTPPQETQYF.

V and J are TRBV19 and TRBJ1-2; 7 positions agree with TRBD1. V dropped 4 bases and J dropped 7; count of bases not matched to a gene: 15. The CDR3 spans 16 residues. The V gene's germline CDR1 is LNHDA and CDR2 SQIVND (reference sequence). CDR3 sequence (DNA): TGTGCCAGTAGTACTATACAGGGGCGACAGAGAGGTGGCTACACCTTC. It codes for CASSTIQGRQRGGYTF.

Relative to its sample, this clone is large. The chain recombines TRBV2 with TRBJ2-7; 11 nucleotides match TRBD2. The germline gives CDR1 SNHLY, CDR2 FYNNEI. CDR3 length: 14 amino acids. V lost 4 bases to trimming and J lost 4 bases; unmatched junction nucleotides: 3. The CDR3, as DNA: TGTGCCAGCAGTGGGACTAGCGGGTTTTACGAGCAGTACTTC. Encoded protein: CASSGTSGFYEQYF.

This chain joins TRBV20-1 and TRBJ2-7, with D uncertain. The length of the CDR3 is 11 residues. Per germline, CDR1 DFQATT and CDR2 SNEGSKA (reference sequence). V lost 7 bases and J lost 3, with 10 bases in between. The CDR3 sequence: CSEGKDYEQYF. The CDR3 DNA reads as TGCAGTGAGGGCAAGGACTACGAGCAGTACTTC.

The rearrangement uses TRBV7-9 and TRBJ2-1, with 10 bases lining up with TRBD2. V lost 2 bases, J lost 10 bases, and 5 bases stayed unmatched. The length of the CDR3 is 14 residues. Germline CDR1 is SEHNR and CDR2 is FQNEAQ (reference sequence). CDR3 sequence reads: CASSLSGGAWEQFF. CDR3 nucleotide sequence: TGTGCCAGCAGCTTAAGCGGGGGGGCCTGGGAGCAGTTCTTC.

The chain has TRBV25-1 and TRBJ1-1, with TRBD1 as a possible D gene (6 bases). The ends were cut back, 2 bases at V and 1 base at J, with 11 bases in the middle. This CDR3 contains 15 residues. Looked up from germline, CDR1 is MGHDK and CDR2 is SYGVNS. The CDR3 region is CASSEEGRGNTEAFF. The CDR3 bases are TGTGCCAGCAGTGAAGAGGGCAGGGGGAACACTGAAGCTTTCTTT.

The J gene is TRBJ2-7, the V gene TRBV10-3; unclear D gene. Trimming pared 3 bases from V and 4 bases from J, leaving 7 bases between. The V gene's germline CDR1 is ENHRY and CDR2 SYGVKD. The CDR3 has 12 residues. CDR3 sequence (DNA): TGTGCCATCAGTGACAGCCCGTACGAGCAGTACTTC. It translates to CAISDSPYEQYF.

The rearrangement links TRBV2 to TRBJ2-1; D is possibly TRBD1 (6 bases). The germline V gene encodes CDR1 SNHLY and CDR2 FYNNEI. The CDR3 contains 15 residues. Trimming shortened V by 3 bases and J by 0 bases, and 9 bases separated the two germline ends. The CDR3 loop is CASSDRRGSYNEQFF. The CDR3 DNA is TGTGCCAGCAGTGACCGCAGGGGCTCCTACAATGAGCAGTTCTTC.

The CDR3 loop reads CASSLAPGPNSPLHF. The CDR3 DNA sequence: TGCGCCAGCAGCTTGGCACCGGGACCTAATTCACCCCTCCACTTT. This rearrangement joins TRBV5-1 to TRBJ1-6; maybe TRBD1 (5 bases). CDR3 length equals 15 residues. V dropped 0 bases and J dropped 6 bases, with 10 bases sitting between them. The V gene's germline CDR1 is SGHRS and CDR2 YFSETQ.

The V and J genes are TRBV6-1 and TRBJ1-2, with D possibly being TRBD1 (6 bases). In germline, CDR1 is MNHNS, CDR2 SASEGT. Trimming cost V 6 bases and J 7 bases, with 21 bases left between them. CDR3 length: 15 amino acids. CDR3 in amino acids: CASRTTNREGSGYTF. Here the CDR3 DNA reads TGTGCCAGCAGAACGACTAACAGGGAAGGATCTGGCTACACCTTC.

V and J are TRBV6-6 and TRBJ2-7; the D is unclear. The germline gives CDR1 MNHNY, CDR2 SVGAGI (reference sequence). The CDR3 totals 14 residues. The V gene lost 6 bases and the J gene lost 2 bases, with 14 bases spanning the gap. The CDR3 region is CASSQVERPYEQYF. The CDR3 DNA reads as TGTGCCAGCAGCCAAGTCGAGCGCCCCTACGAGCAGTACTTC.

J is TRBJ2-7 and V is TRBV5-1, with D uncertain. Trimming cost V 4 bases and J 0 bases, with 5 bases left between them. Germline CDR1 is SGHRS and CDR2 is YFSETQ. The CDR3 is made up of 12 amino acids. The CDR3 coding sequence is TGCGCCAGCAGCGGGGACTCCTACGAGCAGTACTTC. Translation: CASSGDSYEQYF.

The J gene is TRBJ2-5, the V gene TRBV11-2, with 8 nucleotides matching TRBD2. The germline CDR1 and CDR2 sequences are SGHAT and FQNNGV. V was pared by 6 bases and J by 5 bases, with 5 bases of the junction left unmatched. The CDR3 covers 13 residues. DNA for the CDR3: TGTGCCAGCAGGCCTCGGGGGGGGGAGACCCAGTACTTC. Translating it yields CASRPRGGETQYF. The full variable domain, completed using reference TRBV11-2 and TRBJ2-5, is EAGVAQSPRYKIIEKRQSVAFWCNPISGHATLYWYQQILGQGPKLLIQFQNNGVVDDSQLPKDRFSAERLKGVDSTLKIQPAKLEDSAVYLCASRPRGGETQYFGPGTRLLVL.